This T cell receptor (beta chain) comes out of a study of persistence of HIV-infected CD4 T cells (TCRdb year 2020). Background on the whole study: Suppressive ART had been received by participants for a median of roughly eight years. For the TCR cluster analysis across participants, fewer than ten participants were included for CMV and over 5 participants for Gag. The study isolated CMV- and HIV-1 Gag-responding CD4+ T cells from ART-treated individuals to examine antigen-driven clonal expansion of HIV-1-infected cells. The clonality of all cells in each sorted population was assessed by TCRbeta sequencing, whereas the clonality of infected cells was assessed by proviral sequencing. Apart from a couple of participants who underwent leukapheresis at a single time point, peripheral blood samples of up to about 180 mL were collected from participants at multiple time points.

TCRbeta repertoires were sequenced from genomic DNA with the immunoSEQ hsTCRB assay version 4 in survey mode. For TCRbeta sequencing, genomic DNA was diluted to around 11 ng/uL, with up to 1 ug used per sample. For the original study's pipeline: ImmunoSeq Analyzer 3.0 was used for analysis of TCRbeta data, and diversity was computed on productive nucleotide rearrangements. Lower-bound TCR diversity was estimated with the improved Chao index, and clonality with the Gini coefficient using the Immunarch R package. Different nucleotide rearrangements encoding the same CDR3beta amino acid sequence were counted as distinct clonotypes. Differential abundance analysis identified TCRbeta sequences significantly enriched in antigen-responding cells relative to anti-CD3/anti-CD28-activated cells. TCRs were clustered by predicted peptide-MHC specificity with GLIPH2, both within individual participants and across merged participant data sets. TCRdb took over this immuneACCESS table, retaining in-frame rearrangements with V and J assigned. Such tables are incomplete; in checked studies, under half of the missing clones stem from an unresolved V gene, and the remainder is unexplained. V, J and clone size derive from that table, while D and trimming were established from the DNA sequence. The sample includes roughly 25,000 clones, with roughly 70% observed a single time. The ten largest clones add up to around 1.9% of the sample.

Remarks on this clone: Its antigen specificity is not known. Base qualities are not at hand, and no much larger clone is one base apart.

Per the publication, the treatment or condition label means: suppressive antiretroviral therapy. A pool of overlapping HIV-1 Gag 15-mer peptides was used at roughly 0.95 ug per peptide per mL for cell stimulation. Sorting of responding CD4+ T cells was based on upregulation of both CD40 ligand and CD69. Participants were HIV-1-infected adults who started suppressive ART during chronic infection. For at least 4 years, participants had undetectable plasma HIV-1 RNA, below 50 copies/mL. To be included, a participant needed positive CMV serology and a CD4+ T cell count above 400 cells/uL. Before stimulation, PBMCs were isolated using density centrifugation and then depleted of CD8+ T cells. Stimulation of CD8-depleted PBMCs was carried out for roughly 19 hours with anti-CD28/CD49d costimulation, CD40-blocking antibody and enfuvirtide, to prevent new infections. Cell sorting was performed on a Beckman Coulter MoFlo Legacy or XDP sorter, and dead cells were excluded with propidium iodide. For samples with more than one million cells, genomic DNA was extracted with the QIAamp DNA Mini Kit, and for all other samples the Quick-DNA Microprep Kit was used.

Overall study outcomes, separate from this receptor: The study involved few individuals and tested only a limited range of antigens. Degenerate expanded CDR3beta sequences were enriched in antigen-responding cells, suggesting convergent selection of CD4+ responses to CMV and Gag. Bulk TCR analyses could not be restricted to the rare CMV-responding cells that actually carried HIV-1 proviruses. Significantly lower TCRbeta richness was observed in CMV- and Gag-responding cells than in anti-CD3/anti-CD28-responding cells, and higher oligoclonality was observed in CMV-responding cells than in CD3/CD28-stimulated and Gag-responding cells. Within the same sorted populations, how oligoclonal the TCRs were correlated with how oligoclonal the proviruses were.

The V end gives up 4 bases and the J end 0 bases, leaving 9 bases in the junction not matched to a gene. For CDR1 and CDR2, the germline V gene lists KGHDR and SFDVKD. The CDR3 covers 18 residues, taking in both the cysteine and the phenylalanine. Only CDR3 DNA remains: 54 bases, in frame from the first base. The sequence is built from TRBV24-1 and TRBJ2-5; TRBD2 agrees with 11 junctional bases. Sequences were derived from CD4+ T cells sorted from PBMCs after roughly 18-hour stimulation, sampled from a patient who received antiretroviral therapy. The label giving this sample's cell subset or site can be read as: CD40L+CD69+ CD4 T cells responding to HIV-1 Gag peptides. This TCR was sampled from an adult man with HIV who was CMV-seropositive. At the DNA level, the sequence is TGTGCCACCAGTGACAGGACTAGCGGGCCCGCGTACCAAGAGACCCAGTACTTC. The resulting protein is CATSDRTSGPAYQETQYF.